Listed below are T cell receptor beta chains from one sample, sequenced in a study of shared clonotypes between healthy human individuals. This table comes from immunoSEQ multiplex PCR, and its TCRdb copy is limited to in-frame clones, with some not included. The sample contains some 1 million clones, approximately 68% of which appear only once. Sequencing was carried out using memory CD4+ T cells sorted from blood. These receptors were obtained from a man between 18 and 35 years old in good health. CDR3s include the opening cysteine and the closing phenylalanine or tryptophan. Fields, in order: V gene, J gene, D gene, clone size, CDR3 DNA, CDR3 protein. D genes are given only for firm matches. Not all rows give a size; the values are once, few, many and, for expanded clones, a class.

v_gene: TRBV10-2
j_gene: TRBJ1-4
d_gene: .
abundance: .
CDR3nt: TGCGCCAGCAGTGAGCTCTGGGGGACGGGTGAAAAACTGTTTTTT
CDR3aa: CASSELWGTGEKLFF

v_gene: TRBV5-1
j_gene: TRBJ2-7
d_gene: .
abundance: many
CDR3nt: TGCGCCAGCAGCTCTGGTTCGTTTGGGGGAAACTCCTACGAGCAGTACTTC
CDR3aa: CASSSGSFGGNSYEQYF

v_gene: TRBV5-6
j_gene: TRBJ1-1
d_gene: .
abundance: .
CDR3nt: TGTGCCAGCAGCTTGGATCTAGACCGCCGGAACACTGAAGCTTTCTTT
CDR3aa: CASSLDLDRRNTEAFF

v_gene: TRBV19
j_gene: TRBJ2-1
d_gene: TRBD1
abundance: .
CDR3nt: TGTGCCAGTAGTACCAGGGACAGGGGACGTCATGAGCAGTTCTTC
CDR3aa: CASSTRDRGRHEQFF

v_gene: TRBV2
j_gene: TRBJ1-1
d_gene: TRBD1
abundance: .
CDR3nt: TGTGCCAGCAGATACAGGGGGGGAATGGGGACTGAAGCTTTCTTT
CDR3aa: CASRYRGGMGTEAFF

v_gene: TRBV10-3
j_gene: TRBJ2-2
d_gene: .
abundance: .
CDR3nt: TGTGCCATCTGGGACCGCTACACCGGGGAGCTGTTTTTT
CDR3aa: CAIWDRYTGELFF

v_gene: TRBV2
j_gene: TRBJ2-2
d_gene: .
abundance: .
CDR3nt: TGTGCCAGCAGCCGGGACACGAACACCGGGGAGCTGTTTTTT
CDR3aa: CASSRDTNTGELFF

v_gene: TRBV30
j_gene: TRBJ1-2
d_gene: .
abundance: once
CDR3nt: TGTGCCTGGAGTGTATCCGCTGGCTACACCTTC
CDR3aa: CAWSVSAGYTF

v_gene: TRBV6-1
j_gene: TRBJ2-5
d_gene: TRBD2
abundance: .
CDR3nt: TGTGCCAGCAGTGAAGCCCCAGGACTAGCGTCCAGGGAGACCCAGTACTTC
CDR3aa: CASSEAPGLASRETQYF

v_gene: TRBV6-1
j_gene: TRBJ1-5
d_gene: .
abundance: .
CDR3nt: TGTGCCAGCAGTGGATTGGACGGAGTCAATCAGCCCCAGCATTTT
CDR3aa: CASSGLDGVNQPQHF

v_gene: TRBV28
j_gene: TRBJ1-2
d_gene: .
abundance: few
CDR3nt: TGTGCCAGCAGTGAGGGTAATGGCTACACCTTC
CDR3aa: CASSEGNGYTF

v_gene: TRBV19
j_gene: TRBJ2-5
d_gene: TRBD2
abundance: .
CDR3nt: TGTGCCAGTAGTCGTAGCGGGATCGAGACCCAGTACTTC
CDR3aa: CASSRSGIETQYF

v_gene: TRBV6-6
j_gene: TRBJ2-3
d_gene: .
abundance: .
CDR3nt: TGTGCCAGCAGCAGACAGCTGGGGGGAGATACGCAGTATTTT
CDR3aa: CASSRQLGGDTQYF

v_gene: TRBV5-5
j_gene: TRBJ1-5
d_gene: .
abundance: few
CDR3nt: TGTGCCAGCAGCTTGGCCTTGGCAGGGAATCAGCCCCAGCATTTT
CDR3aa: CASSLALAGNQPQHF

v_gene: TRBV30
j_gene: TRBJ2-1
d_gene: .
abundance: .
CDR3nt: TGTGCCTGGAGGGTTCCAGGGGAAAGGAATGAGCAGTTCTTC
CDR3aa: CAWRVPGERNEQFF

v_gene: TRBV5-4
j_gene: TRBJ2-3
d_gene: .
abundance: .
CDR3nt: TGTGCCAGCAGCCCGGGGTCGCTCACAGATACGCAGTATTTT
CDR3aa: CASSPGSLTDTQYF

v_gene: TRBV28
j_gene: TRBJ1-2
d_gene: .
abundance: few
CDR3nt: TGTGCCAGCAGGCCCGGGAGGAACTATGGCTACACCTTC
CDR3aa: CASRPGRNYGYTF

v_gene: TRBV10-1
j_gene: TRBJ1-3
d_gene: .
abundance: many
CDR3nt: TGCGCCAGCAGGGCGACAGTCTCTGGAAACACCATATATTTT
CDR3aa: CASRATVSGNTIYF

v_gene: TRBV5-1
j_gene: TRBJ2-1
d_gene: TRBD2
abundance: .
CDR3nt: TGCGCCAGCAGACCCGGGACTAGGGGGTTCAACTACAATGAGCAGTTCTTC
CDR3aa: CASRPGTRGFNYNEQFF

v_gene: TRBV18
j_gene: TRBJ2-7
d_gene: .
abundance: few
CDR3nt: TGTGCCAGCTCACCCCCCAGCCTCCCCTACGAGCAGTACTTC
CDR3aa: CASSPPSLPYEQYF

v_gene: TRBV7-7
j_gene: TRBJ2-1
d_gene: TRBD2
abundance: .
CDR3nt: TGTGCTAGCAGCCTTAGCGGGAGTGCCAATGAGCAGTTCTTC
CDR3aa: CASSLSGSANEQFF

v_gene: TRBV2
j_gene: TRBJ1-3
d_gene: TRBD1
abundance: .
CDR3nt: TGTGCCAGCAGTGAAACAGGGGGCCTTCTCTTTGGAAACACCATATATTTT
CDR3aa: CASSETGGLLFGNTIYF

v_gene: TRBV5-1
j_gene: TRBJ2-7
d_gene: .
abundance: .
CDR3nt: TGCGCCAGCAGCCGGGGATACGCCTACGAGCAGTACTTC
CDR3aa: CASSRGYAYEQYF

v_gene: TRBV20-1
j_gene: TRBJ2-7
d_gene: .
abundance: .
CDR3nt: TGCAGCGCGAAGAAGAGGGGCGAGCAGTACTTC
CDR3aa: CSAKKRGEQYF

v_gene: TRBV27
j_gene: TRBJ2-2
d_gene: TRBD2
abundance: .
CDR3nt: TGTGCCAGCAGGCTAGGGGCTAGCGGGAGCGTGACCGGGGAGCTGTTTTTT
CDR3aa: CASRLGASGSVTGELFF

v_gene: TRBV11-1
j_gene: TRBJ2-3
d_gene: TRBD2
abundance: .
CDR3nt: TGTGCCAGCAGTACTAGCGGGGTTTACACAGATACGCAGTATTTT
CDR3aa: CASSTSGVYTDTQYF

v_gene: TRBV10-3
j_gene: TRBJ2-1
d_gene: .
abundance: many
CDR3nt: TGTGCCTCCAACAAGGGCCTCGACAATGAGCAGTTCTTC
CDR3aa: CASNKGLDNEQFF

v_gene: TRBV5-1
j_gene: TRBJ2-7
d_gene: .
abundance: many
CDR3nt: TGCGCCAGCAGCTTGGGGTGGACAGTCGAGCAGTACTTC
CDR3aa: CASSLGWTVEQYF

v_gene: TRBV6-1
j_gene: TRBJ2-3
d_gene: .
abundance: many
CDR3nt: TGTGCCAGCAGTCAAGGTGTCGTTGTCGGGACCTCTAGCACAGATACGCAGTATTTT
CDR3aa: CASSQGVVVGTSSTDTQYF

v_gene: TRBV5-6
j_gene: TRBJ2-5
d_gene: .
abundance: .
CDR3nt: TGTGCCAGCAGCTTGTTTGTGGGGACCCAAGAGACCCAGTACTTC
CDR3aa: CASSLFVGTQETQYF

v_gene: TRBV19
j_gene: TRBJ2-7
d_gene: .
abundance: .
CDR3nt: TGTGCCAGTAGTATTGGCGGGGGCGACTACGAGCAGTACTTC
CDR3aa: CASSIGGGDYEQYF